The TCR beta chain described here comes from a study of T-cell reconstitution after alpha-beta-depleted transplantation in children. The V and J ends lost 1 base and 5 bases respectively, with 11 bases between them. The germline CDR1 and CDR2 sequences are LGHDT and YNNKEL (reference sequence). The CDR3 extends over 14 amino acids. In this sample, this clonotype turned up many times. Unique molecular identifiers tagged the TCRbeta library. TCRdb re-called the PCR reads with MiXCR, one entry per CDR3 protein. The sample holds approximately 83,000 distinct CDR3 sequences, more than 7% seen once. The sequence derives from a human donor who donated a stem cell graft to a child with congenital amegakaryocytic thrombocytopenia. Here the sequenced sample was PBMCs from the stem cell graft donor, taken from the stem cell graft. The chain carries TRBV3-1 and TRBJ2-5; D uncertain. The CDR3 bases are TGTGCCAGCAGCCAAGCTCTAGTTCCGGAGACCCAGTACTTC. This encodes CASSQALVPETQYF.